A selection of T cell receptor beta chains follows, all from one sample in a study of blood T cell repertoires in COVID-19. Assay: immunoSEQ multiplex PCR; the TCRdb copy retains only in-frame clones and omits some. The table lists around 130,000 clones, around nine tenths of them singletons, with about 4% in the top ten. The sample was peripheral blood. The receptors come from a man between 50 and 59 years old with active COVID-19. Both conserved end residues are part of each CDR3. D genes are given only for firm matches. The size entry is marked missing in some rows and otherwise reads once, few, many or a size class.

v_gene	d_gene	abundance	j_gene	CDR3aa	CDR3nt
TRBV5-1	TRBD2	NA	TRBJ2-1	CASSLLAGSLTYNEQFF	TGCGCCAGCAGCTTGCTAGCGGGAAGTCTGACCTACAATGAGCAGTTCTTC
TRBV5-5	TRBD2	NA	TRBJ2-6	CASSWGLALANVLTF	TGTGCCAGCAGCTGGGGACTAGCCCTTGCCAACGTCCTGACTTTC
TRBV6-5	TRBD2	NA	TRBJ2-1	CASSYSGLAGLNEQFF	TGTGCCAGCAGTTACTCAGGACTAGCCGGGCTGAATGAGCAGTTCTTC
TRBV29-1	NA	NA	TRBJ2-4	CSVEDGGPQNIQYF	TGCAGCGTTGAAGATGGAGGGCCCCAAAACATTCAGTACTTC
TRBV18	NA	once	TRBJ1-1	CASSPPGAYTEAFF	TGTGCCAGCTCACCACCGGGGGCATACACTGAAGCTTTCTTT
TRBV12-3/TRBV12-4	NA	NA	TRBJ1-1	CASSLRENTEAFF	TGTGCCAGCAGTTTGAGGGAGAACACTGAAGCTTTCTTT
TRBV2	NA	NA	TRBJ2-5	CASSELGSQETQYF	TGTGCCAGCAGTGAACTGGGCAGTCAAGAGACCCAGTACTTC
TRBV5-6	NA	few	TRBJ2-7	CASSRPGGRSSYEQYF	TGTGCCAGCAGCCGTCCGGGGGGCCGAAGCTCCTACGAGCAGTACTTC
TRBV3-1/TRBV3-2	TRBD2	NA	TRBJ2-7	CASSPPTSGTYEQYF	TGTGCCAGCAGCCCACCAACTAGCGGAACCTACGAGCAGTACTTC
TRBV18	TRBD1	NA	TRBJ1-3	CASSLHRDRSSGNTIYF	TGTGCCAGCTCATTACACCGGGACAGGAGCTCTGGAAACACCATATATTTT
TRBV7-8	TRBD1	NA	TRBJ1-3	CASSLSRTGLAGRNTIYF	TGTGCCAGCAGCTTATCACGGACAGGGCTCGCCGGGAGGAACACCATATATTTT
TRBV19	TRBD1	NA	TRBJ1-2	CASSMGQGANYGYTF	TGTGCCAGTAGTATGGGACAGGGGGCAAACTATGGCTACACCTTC
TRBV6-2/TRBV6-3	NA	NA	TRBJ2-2	CASSSQGPLGGELFF	TGTGCCAGCAGTTCCCAGGGTCCATTAGGCGGGGAGCTGTTTTTT
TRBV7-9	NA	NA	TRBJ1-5	CASSPAGVYNQPQHF	TGTGCCAGCAGCCCGGCAGGGGTCTACAATCAGCCCCAGCATTTT
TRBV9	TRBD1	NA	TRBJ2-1	CASSKTLKTTGGLDNEQFF	TGTGCCAGCAGCAAGACCCTAAAAACCACAGGGGGCCTCGACAATGAGCAGTTCTTC
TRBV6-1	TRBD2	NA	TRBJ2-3	CASSEDGGGTTDTQYF	TGTGCCAGCAGTGAAGATGGCGGGGGGACCACAGATACGCAGTATTTT
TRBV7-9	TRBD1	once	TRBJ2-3	CASSWGTAGDTQYF	TGTGCCAGCAGCTGGGGGACAGCTGGGGATACGCAGTATTTT
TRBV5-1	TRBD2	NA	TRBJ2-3	CASSLAGGGSADTQYF	TGCGCCAGCAGCTTGGCCGGCGGGGGAAGCGCAGATACGCAGTATTTT
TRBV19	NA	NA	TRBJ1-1	CASGLRGDTEAFF	TGTGCCAGCGGACTTCGGGGGGACACTGAAGCTTTCTTT
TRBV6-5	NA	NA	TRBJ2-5	CASSYSLAEAQETQYF	TGTGCCAGCAGTTACTCGCTAGCCGAAGCCCAAGAGACCCAGTACTTC